The 18 T cell receptor beta chains reported below all come from one sample, sequenced in a study of cytomegalovirus exposure and HLA in healthy donors. Amplification used 60 Vbeta primers and 13 Jbeta primers. Libraries were prepared by immunoSEQ multiplex PCR; TCRdb keeps only in-frame clonotypes and omits some of them. This sample contains under 200,000 clones. Specimen: PBMCs. Receptor source: a man aged 25-45 years in good health and CMV-seronegative.

The chain couples TRBV5-1 to TRBJ1-1; 9 bases fit TRBD1. Germline CDR1 SGHRS, CDR2 YFSETQ. This CDR3 is 15 amino acids long. The junction had 7 bases not matched to a gene; V was cut back by 6 bases and J by 1 base. Written as DNA, the CDR3 is TGCGCCAGCATACAGGGGGCTGGAAAGAACACTGAAGCTTTCTTT. This encodes CASIQGAGKNTEAFF. Drawing the rest from reference TRBV5-1 and TRBJ1-1, the complete variable domain is KAGVTQTPRYLIKTRGQQVTLSCSPISGHRSVSWYQQTPGQGLQFLFEYFSETQRNKGNFPGRFSGRQFSNSRSEMNVSTLELGDSALYLCASIQGAGKNTEAFFGQGTRLTVV.

V usage is TRBV6-1 and J usage is TRBJ2-7; tentative D call: TRBD1 (5 bases). V was trimmed by 7 bases and J by 1 base, leaving 11 bases between them. This CDR3 spans 13 amino acids. CDR1 and CDR2 from the germline V gene are MNHNS and SASEGT. CDR3 loop: CASTRTLSYEQYF. The CDR3, as DNA: TGTGCCAGCACCCGGACATTATCCTACGAGCAGTACTTC.

The chain has TRBV6-6 and TRBJ1-1; tentative D call: TRBD1 (5 bases). The germline CDR1 and CDR2 sequences are MNHNY and SVGAGI (reference sequence). The CDR3 loop spans 14 amino acids. Between the trimmed V and J ends, which lost 2 bases and 1 base, there was a span of 8 bases. CDR3 region: CASSYGQGNTEAFF. In nucleotides, the CDR3 is TGTGCCAGCAGTTACGGGCAGGGGAACACTGAAGCTTTCTTT.

The rearrangement joins TRBV6-5 to TRBJ1-1; D possibly corresponds to TRBD1 (6 bases). The CDR3 has 12 residues. Germline V CDR1 and CDR2: MNHEY, SVGAGI. Trimming cost V 6 bases and J 11 bases, with 16 bases left between them. CDR3 protein: CASSPGQSGAFF. In nucleotides, the CDR3 is TGTGCCAGCAGCCCGGGACAAAGTGGGGCTTTCTTT.

The CDR3 nucleotides read TGCGCCAGCAGCTTGGAGGTGGCGGGACAGAGCTCCTACGAGCAGTACTTC. Translated: CASSLEVAGQSSYEQYF. The chain links TRBV5-1 to TRBJ2-7; possible D gene TRBD1, 7 bases. Trimming took 0 bases from V and 0 from J, leaving 16 bases between them. CDR3 length equals 17 residues. Germline lookup yields CDR1 SGHRS and CDR2 YFSETQ.

The J gene is TRBJ2-7, the V gene TRBV6-4; a weak D match, TRBD2 (7 bases). V lost 8 bases and J 0 bases, leaving 14 bases between the germline ends. The length of the CDR3 is 14 residues. Germline loops: CDR1 MRHNA, CDR2 SNTAGT. CDR3 residues: CASSRGGSSYEQYF. CDR3 nucleotides: TGTGCCAGCTCGAGGGGGGGGAGCTCCTACGAGCAGTACTTC.

The chain couples TRBV5-1 to TRBJ2-3; 8 bases agree with TRBD2. The germline V gene has CDR1 SGHRS and CDR2 YFSETQ. This CDR3 is built from 15 residues. V shed 5 bases, J shed 5 bases, and the junction held 10 bases outside the gene matches. CDR3 in DNA: TGCGCCAGCAGTTACTGGCGGGAGGCCGGAGATACGCAGTATTTT. Translating it yields CASSYWREAGDTQYF.

V is TRBV14 and J is TRBJ1-2; no reliable D call. CDR3 length: 12 amino acids. Germline V lookup: CDR1 SGHDN, CDR2 FVKESK. V lost 4 bases and J 4 bases, leaving 7 bases between the germline ends. CDR3 DNA sequence: TGTGCCAGCAGCCCCAGTGCCTATGGCTACACCTTC. The encoded protein is CASSPSAYGYTF.

The J gene is TRBJ1-4, the V gene TRBV28, with no clear D. CDR3 length equals 14 residues. The germline gives CDR1 MDHEN, CDR2 SYDVKM. V lost 3 bases, J lost 10 bases, and 15 bases lay in between. The CDR3 DNA reads as TGTGCCAGCAGTTTCAATAAGGTTACGGGAAAACTGTTTTTT. Protein product: CASSFNKVTGKLFF.

The V and J genes are TRBV7-2 and TRBJ2-7; 7 nucleotides match TRBD1. Germline trimming cut 5 bases from V and 2 bases from J; bases unmatched to any gene: 6. Germline lookup yields CDR1 SGHTA and CDR2 FQGNSA. The CDR3 covers 14 residues. The CDR3 nucleotides read TGTGCCAGCAGCAGGGGGCAGGCTACCTACGAGCAGTACTTC. This sequence encodes CASSRGQATYEQYF.

The chain has TRBV11-3 and TRBJ2-1, with 14 positions matching TRBD2. CDR1 and CDR2 (germline): SGHNT, YENEEA. Trimming at V came to 5 bases and at J to 7 bases, leaving 4 bases not matched to a gene. CDR3 size: 15 residues. CDR3 sequence (DNA): TGTGCCAGCAGCCCAGGACTAGCGGGGGGTAATGAGCAGTTCTTC. Translation gives CASSPGLAGGNEQFF.

This clone is called medium-sized based on its frequency. The V and J genes are TRBV5-1 and TRBJ2-7; D may be TRBD1 (6 bases). The CDR3 consists of 15 residues. Germline loops: CDR1 SGHRS, CDR2 YFSETQ. V lost 3 bases and J 3 bases, leaving 16 bases between the germline ends. CDR3 sequence reads: CASSSAEQGSYEQYF. As DNA, the CDR3 is TGCGCCAGCAGCTCCGCCGAACAGGGAAGCTACGAGCAGTACTTC.

The chain couples TRBV2 to TRBJ2-3; 8 nucleotides match TRBD2. The germline V gene has CDR1 SNHLY and CDR2 FYNNEI. Losses at the gene ends were 3 bases for V and 4 bases for J; bases not matched to a gene: 9. This CDR3 region has 16 residues. The CDR3 protein is CASSEPGLVAPDTQYF. The CDR3 DNA reads as TGTGCCAGCAGTGAGCCGGGACTAGTGGCGCCAGATACGCAGTATTTT.

The chain carries TRBV30 and TRBJ1-5, with TRBD1 matching over 7 bases. CDR1 is GTSNPN, CDR2 SVGIG, per germline (reference sequence). V dropped 2 bases and J dropped 6; count of bases not matched to a gene: 7. The CDR3 totals 14 residues. CDR3 amino acids: CAWSLDREIQPQHF. The CDR3 DNA follows: TGTGCCTGGAGTCTAGACAGGGAGATTCAGCCCCAGCATTTT.

The chain carries TRBV7-9 and TRBJ2-3, with D possibly TRBD2 on 6 matching bases. There are 16 residues in the CDR3. Trimming removed 5 bases at V and 2 bases at J, with 17 bases between. The germline V gene encodes CDR1 SEHNR and CDR2 FQNEAQ (reference sequence). CDR3 sequence (DNA): TGTGCCAGCAGCCCCGGTAATAGCGGCCACACAGATACGCAGTATTTT. It specifies CASSPGNSGHTDTQYF.

The chain carries TRBV6-6 and TRBJ2-5; D is unclear. The end of the DNA aligns better with TRBJ2-7, so the J call may be wrong. Germline CDR1 and CDR2: MNHNY and SVGAGI (reference sequence). The CDR3 is 14 amino acids. In DNA form, the CDR3 reads TGTGCCAGCAGTCCCGTCGGTGTAGATTCCGAGCAGTACTTC. This encodes CASSPVGVDSEQYF.

V gene TRBV18 combines with J gene TRBJ1-1; the D is unclear. V lost 3 bases and J lost 4, with 12 bases in between. Germline loops: CDR1 KGHSH, CDR2 LQKENI. This CDR3 contains 14 residues. The CDR3 nucleotides read TGTGCCAGCTCACCTCTTCGTGGAGTCACTGAAGCTTTCTTT. The encoded protein is CASSPLRGVTEAFF.

The chain is built from TRBV11-2 and TRBJ1-1; D might be TRBD1 (6 bases). V lost 6 bases and J lost 1, with 9 bases in between. CDR1 and CDR2 (germline): SGHAT, FQNNGV. The CDR3 has 13 amino acids. CDR3 loop: CASSPRGNTEAFF. As DNA, the CDR3 is TGTGCCAGCAGTCCCAGGGGGAACACTGAAGCTTTCTTT.